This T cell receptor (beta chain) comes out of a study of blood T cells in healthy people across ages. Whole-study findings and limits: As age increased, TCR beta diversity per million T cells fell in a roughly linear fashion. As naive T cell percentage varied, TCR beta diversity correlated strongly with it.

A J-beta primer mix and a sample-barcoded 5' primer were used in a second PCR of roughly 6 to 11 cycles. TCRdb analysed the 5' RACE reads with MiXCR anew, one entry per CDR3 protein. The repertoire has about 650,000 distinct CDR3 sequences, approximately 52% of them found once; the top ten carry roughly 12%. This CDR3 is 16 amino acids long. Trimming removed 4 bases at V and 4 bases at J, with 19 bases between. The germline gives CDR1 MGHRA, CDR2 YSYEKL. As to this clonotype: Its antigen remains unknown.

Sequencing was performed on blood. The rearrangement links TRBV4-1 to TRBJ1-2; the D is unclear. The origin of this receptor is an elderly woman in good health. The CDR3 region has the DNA TGCGCCAGCAGCCCCGTTAGTACTGGAGGTACCTATGGCTACACCTTC. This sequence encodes CASSPVSTGGTYGYTF.